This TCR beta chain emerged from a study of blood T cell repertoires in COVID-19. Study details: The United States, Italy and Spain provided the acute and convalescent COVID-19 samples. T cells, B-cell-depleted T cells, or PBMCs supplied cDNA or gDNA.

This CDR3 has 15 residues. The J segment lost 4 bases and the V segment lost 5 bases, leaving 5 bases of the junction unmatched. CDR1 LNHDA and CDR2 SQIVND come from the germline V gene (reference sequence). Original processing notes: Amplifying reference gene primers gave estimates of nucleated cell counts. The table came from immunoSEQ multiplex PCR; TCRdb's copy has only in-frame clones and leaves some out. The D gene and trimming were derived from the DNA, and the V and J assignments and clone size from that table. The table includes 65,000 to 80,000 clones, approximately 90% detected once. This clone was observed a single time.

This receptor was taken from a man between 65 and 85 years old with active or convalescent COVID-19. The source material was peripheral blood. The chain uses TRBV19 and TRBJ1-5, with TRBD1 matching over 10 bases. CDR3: CASSPGQGINQPQHF. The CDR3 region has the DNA TGTGCCAGTAGTCCGGGACAGGGGATTAATCAGCCCCAGCATTTT.